This T cell receptor (beta chain) was profiled in a study of blood T cell repertoires in COVID-19. Turning to the study itself: The analysed material was cDNA or gDNA that came from T cells, B-cell-depleted T cells, or PBMCs.

In the original workflow: Reference gene primer amplification gave estimated nucleated cell counts. TCRdb's copy holds only in-frame clones and misses some; the assay was immunoSEQ multiplex PCR. That table is the source of V, J and clone size, and D and trimming were worked out from the DNA. This sample has hundreds of thousands of clones, with 65% to 90% found just once. This clone came up once. Those who participated ranged in age from about 18 to 89 years and resided in about two dozen US areas. The receptor's source is a man aged 35 to 55 who had recovered from COVID-19. Sequencing input: PBMCs or T cells enriched from blood (not recorded which).

CDR3 region: CASSQDRSNQPQHF. The CDR3 nucleotides are TGTGCCAGCAGCCAAGATAGAAGCAATCAGCCCCAGCATTTT. The rearrangement joins TRBV3-1 (or the pseudogene TRBV3-2) to TRBJ1-5, with D unclear. V lost 0 bases to trimming and J lost 1 base, with 4 bases between them. The CDR3 runs 14 residues. CDR1 is LGHDT and CDR2 is YNNKEL in the germline V gene (reference sequence).